What follows are 8 T cell receptor beta chains derived from one specimen sequenced in a study of blood T cell repertoires in COVID-19. Only in-frame clones appear in the TCRdb table, and some are missing; sequencing was by immunoSEQ multiplex PCR. The table lists over 250,000 clones, approximately 92% of them singletons, with around 2.5% in the top ten. Sample: peripheral blood. The receptors originated from a person under 35 with COVID-19, enrolled during active disease.

The rearrangement links TRBV3-1 (or the pseudogene TRBV3-2) to TRBJ2-5; D call uncertain. In germline, CDR1 is LGHDT, CDR2 YNNKEL (reference sequence). Trimming pared 1 base from V and 2 bases from J, leaving 8 bases between. The CDR3 sequence is 14 residues long. In DNA form, the CDR3 reads TGTGCCAGCAGCCAAGCCGGGTCTCAAGAGACCCAGTACTTC. Protein product: CASSQAGSQETQYF.

This clone was seen only once. The chain links TRBV28 to TRBJ1-5; 11 bases are shared with TRBD1. Germline V CDR1 and CDR2: MDHEN, SYDVKM. CDR3 length equals 16 residues. V trimming: 6 bases; J trimming: 3 bases; junction bases outside the gene matches: 7. The CDR3 sequence is CASRDPGQGDNQPQHF. The CDR3, as DNA: TGTGCCAGCAGAGATCCGGGACAGGGGGACAATCAGCCCCAGCATTTT.

The chain recombines TRBV10-2 with TRBJ2-3; D possibly corresponds to TRBD2 (5 bases). V lost 5 bases and J lost 1, with 13 bases in between. Germline CDR1 and CDR2: WSHSY and SAAADI. The CDR3 length is 15 residues. Written as DNA, the CDR3 is TGCGCCAGCAGTCAGGAGGTGACCGGCACAGATACGCAGTATTTT. Amino acids: CASSQEVTGTDTQYF.

This clone has just one count. The V and J genes are TRBV7-9 and TRBJ2-1, with TRBD2 as a possible D gene (5 bases). The CDR3 totals 12 residues. V was shortened by 5 bases and J by 8 bases, with 10 bases between the two germline ends. Germline V gives CDR1 SEHNR, CDR2 FQNEAQ (reference sequence). The CDR3 loop is CASSRISDEQFF. The CDR3 nucleotides are TGTGCCAGCAGCCGCATTAGCGATGAGCAGTTCTTC.

The chain carries TRBV7-9 and TRBJ2-7; 8 nucleotides match TRBD1. V lost 6 bases to trimming and J lost 3 bases; unmatched junction nucleotides: 10. This CDR3 region has 15 residues. Germline loops: CDR1 SEHNR, CDR2 FQNEAQ (reference sequence). The CDR3 nucleotides are TGTGCCAGCAGTGACCCCAGGACAGGGTTCTACGAGCAGTACTTC. As protein: CASSDPRTGFYEQYF.

The chain combines TRBV5-1 with TRBJ2-6; 11 nucleotides align to TRBD2. CDR3 length: 17 amino acids. Germline lookup yields CDR1 SGHRS and CDR2 YFSETQ. With V trimmed by 2 bases and J by 2 bases, 3 bases remained unmatched. The CDR3 DNA reads TGCGCCAGCAGCTTTAGCGGGAGGGCCACTGGGGCCAACGTCCTGACTTTC. Translated, it gives CASSFSGRATGANVLTF. Full variable domain (missing parts from reference TRBV5-1 and TRBJ2-6): KAGVTQTPRYLIKTRGQQVTLSCSPISGHRSVSWYQQTPGQGLQFLFEYFSETQRNKGNFPGRFSGRQFSNSRSEMNVSTLELGDSALYLCASSFSGRATGANVLTFGAGSRLTVL.

This rearrangement joins TRBV7-2 to TRBJ1-3; TRBD1 might be the D (6 bases). Deletions cut 5 bases from V and 1 base from J, with 21 bases between. The CDR3 has 18 residues. Germline V gene sequence: CDR1 SGHTA, CDR2 FQGNSA. The DNA of the CDR3 is TGTGCCAGCAGCCAAATTGTTACCGGGGGGCCGTCTGGAAACACCATATATTTT. The encoded protein is CASSQIVTGGPSGNTIYF.

In DNA, the CDR3 is TGTGCCAGTAGTGTGCGGGACAGGGTGGAGATCTATGGCTACACCTTC. Amino acid sequence: CASSVRDRVEIYGYTF. The rearrangement joins TRBV19 to TRBJ1-2; 9 positions match TRBD1. The V gene end was trimmed by 5 bases and the J gene end by 4 bases; junction bases not matched to a gene: 11. This CDR3 comprises 16 residues. Per the germline V gene, CDR1 is LNHDA and CDR2 is SQIVND (reference sequence). The full variable domain, with the rest looked up from reference TRBV19 and TRBJ1-2, is DGGITQSPKYLFRKEGQNVTLSCEQNLNHDAMYWYRQDPGQGLRLIYYSQIVNDFQKGDIAEGYSVSREKKESFPLTVTSAQKNPTAFYLCASSVRDRVEIYGYTFGSGTRLTVV.